This T cell receptor (beta chain) was sequenced during a study of T cells in Graves' hyperthyroidism and ophthalmopathy. General study points: In blood, most of the thyroid clonotypes expanded above 0.001 were also present. Before onset, ophthalmopathy was predicted by the model a median approximately 6.5 months earlier. Ophthalmopathy and stable hyperthyroidism were separated by a 13 V-J model.

Researchers barred patients who had uncontrolled infection, other autoimmune disease, pregnancy or lactation. This CDR3 is built from 15 residues. With V trimmed by 7 bases and J by 4 bases, 9 bases remained unmatched. This clonotype came up once. The antigen is undetermined. RNA transcripts provided the source from which TCR beta CDR3 regions were amplified. TCR CDR3 regions were first amplified by RT-PCR with HTBI primers. TCRdb re-analysed the multiplex PCR reads in MiXCR, keeping a single row per CDR3 protein. The table lists hundreds of thousands of distinct CDR3 sequences, around 42% of them singletons.

The rearrangement links TRBV12-3 or TRBV12-4 to TRBJ1-5; 8 positions match TRBD1. This receptor was obtained from a young woman with Graves' hyperthyroidism. The sample comprised peripheral blood or thyroid tissue (not recorded which). The CDR3 DNA is TGTGCCAGCACCCTAAGGACAGGGTGGAATCAGCCCCAGCATTTT. This encodes CASTLRTGWNQPQHF.